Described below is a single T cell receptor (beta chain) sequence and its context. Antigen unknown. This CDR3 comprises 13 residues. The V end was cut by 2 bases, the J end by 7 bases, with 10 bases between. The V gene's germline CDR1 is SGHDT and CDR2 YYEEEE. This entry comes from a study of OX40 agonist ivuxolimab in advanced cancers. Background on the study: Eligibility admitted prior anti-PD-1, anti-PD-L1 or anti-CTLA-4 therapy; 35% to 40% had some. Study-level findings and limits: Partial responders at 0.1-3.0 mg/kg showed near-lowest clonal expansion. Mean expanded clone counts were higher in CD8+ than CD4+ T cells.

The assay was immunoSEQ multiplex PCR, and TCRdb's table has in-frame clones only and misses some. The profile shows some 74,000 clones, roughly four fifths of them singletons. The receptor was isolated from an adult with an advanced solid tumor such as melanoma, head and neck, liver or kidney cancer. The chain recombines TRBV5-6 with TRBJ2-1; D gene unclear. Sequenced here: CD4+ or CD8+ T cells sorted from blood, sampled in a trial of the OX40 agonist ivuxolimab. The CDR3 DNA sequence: TGTGCCAGCAGCTTATACCTCCGGAATGAGCAGTTCTTC. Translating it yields CASSLYLRNEQFF.